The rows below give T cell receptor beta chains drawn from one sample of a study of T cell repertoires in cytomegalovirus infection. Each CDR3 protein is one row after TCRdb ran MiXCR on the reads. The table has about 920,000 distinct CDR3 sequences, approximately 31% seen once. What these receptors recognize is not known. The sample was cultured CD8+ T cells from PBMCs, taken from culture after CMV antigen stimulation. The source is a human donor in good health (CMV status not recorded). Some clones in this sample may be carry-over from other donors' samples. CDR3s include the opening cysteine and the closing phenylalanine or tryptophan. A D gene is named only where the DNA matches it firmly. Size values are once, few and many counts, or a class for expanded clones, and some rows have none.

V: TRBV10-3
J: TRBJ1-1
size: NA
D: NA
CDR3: CATLNGGLNTEAFF
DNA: TGTGCCACCTTGAATGGGGGTTTAAACACTGAAGCTTTCTTT

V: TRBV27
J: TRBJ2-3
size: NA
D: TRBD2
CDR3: CASILTSGGASNTQYF
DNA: TGTGCCAGCATTTTAACTAGCGGGGGGGCATCAAATACGCAGTATTTT

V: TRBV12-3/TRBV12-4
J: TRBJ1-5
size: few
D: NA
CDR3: CASSLAHRFNQPQHF
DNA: TGTGCCAGCAGTTTAGCACACAGGTTTAATCAGCCCCAGCATTTT

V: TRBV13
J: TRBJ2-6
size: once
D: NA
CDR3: CASSLGPAGRSGANVLTF
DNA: TGTGCCAGCAGCTTAGGACCCGCGGGGAGATCTGGGGCCAACGTCCTGACTTTC

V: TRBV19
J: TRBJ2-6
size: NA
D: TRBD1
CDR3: CASSMGRGHSGANVLTF
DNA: TGTGCCAGTAGTATGGGCAGGGGGCACTCTGGGGCCAACGTCCTGACTTTC

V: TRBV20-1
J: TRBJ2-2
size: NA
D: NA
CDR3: CSAPGGNGELFF
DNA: TGCAGTGCACCAGGGGGGAACGGGGAGCTGTTTTTT

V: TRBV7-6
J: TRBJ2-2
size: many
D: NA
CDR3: CASSSTAAGTGELFF
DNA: TGTGCCAGCAGCTCAACCGCAGCCGGCACCGGGGAGCTGTTTTTT

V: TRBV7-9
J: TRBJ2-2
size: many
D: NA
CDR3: CASSPRGGNTGELFF
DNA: TGTGCCAGCAGCCCGAGGGGGGGGAACACCGGGGAGCTGTTTTTT

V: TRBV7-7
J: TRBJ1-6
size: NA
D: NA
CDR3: CASSLWGGSGNSPLHF
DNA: TGTGCTAGCAGCTTATGGGGAGGTAGTGGCAATTCACCCCTCCACTTT

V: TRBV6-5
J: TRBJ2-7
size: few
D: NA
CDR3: CASSYAPEAYEQYF
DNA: TGTGCCAGCAGTTACGCGCCAGAAGCCTACGAGCAGTACTTC

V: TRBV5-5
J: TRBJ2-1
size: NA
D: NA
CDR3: CASSFSSTGLYNEQFF
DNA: TGTGCCAGCAGCTTTTCCTCGACAGGCCTATACAATGAGCAGTTCTTC

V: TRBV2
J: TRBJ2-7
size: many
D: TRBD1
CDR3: CASKTRDSSYEQYF
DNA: TGTGCCAGCAAAACTCGGGACAGCTCCTACGAGCAGTACTTC

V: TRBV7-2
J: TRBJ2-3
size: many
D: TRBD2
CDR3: CASGGVITDTQYF
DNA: TGTGCCTCCGGGGGGGTTATCACAGATACGCAGTATTTT

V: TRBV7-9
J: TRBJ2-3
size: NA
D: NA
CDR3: CASSPAGHHGYGTDTQYF
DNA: TGTGCCAGCAGCCCCGCCGGGCACCATGGTTATGGCACAGATACGCAGTATTTT

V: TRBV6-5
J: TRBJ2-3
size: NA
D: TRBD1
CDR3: CASQDRVFIDTQYF
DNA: TGTGCCAGCCAGGACAGGGTTTTCATAGATACGCAGTATTTT

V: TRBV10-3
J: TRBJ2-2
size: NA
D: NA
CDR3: CAISPRGGQRSTGELFF
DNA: TGTGCCATCAGTCCTAGGGGGGGACAGCGCAGCACCGGGGAGCTGTTTTTT

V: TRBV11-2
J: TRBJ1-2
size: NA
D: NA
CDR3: CAGSYGRDVMYGYTF
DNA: TGTGCCGGCAGCTACGGACGGGACGTTATGTATGGCTACACCTTC

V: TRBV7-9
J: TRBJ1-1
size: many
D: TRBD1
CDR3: CASSLAQGTGTEAFF
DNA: TGTGCCAGCAGCTTAGCACAGGGGACGGGGACTGAAGCTTTCTTT

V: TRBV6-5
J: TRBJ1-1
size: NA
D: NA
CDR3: CASSYSGAGRTEAFF
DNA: TGTGCCAGCAGTTACTCCGGGGCAGGGAGGACTGAAGCTTTCTTT

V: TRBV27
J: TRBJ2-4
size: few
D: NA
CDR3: CASSLSSLGNIQYF
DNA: TGTGCCAGCAGTTTATCTTCCCTAGGCAACATTCAGTACTTC

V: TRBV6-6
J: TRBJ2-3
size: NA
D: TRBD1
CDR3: CASSKTGGADTQYF
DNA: TGTGCCAGCAGTAAAACAGGGGGCGCAGATACGCAGTATTTT

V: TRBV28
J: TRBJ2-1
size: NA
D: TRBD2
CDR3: CASSWTGGGEQFF
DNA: TGTGCCAGCAGTTGGACGGGGGGGGGTGAGCAGTTCTTC

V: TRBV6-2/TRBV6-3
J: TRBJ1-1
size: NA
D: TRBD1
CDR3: CASRAIRGLRNTEAFF
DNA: TGTGCCAGCAGAGCCATCAGGGGGCTACGGAACACTGAAGCTTTCTTT

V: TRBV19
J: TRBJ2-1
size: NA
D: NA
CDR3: CASSINPYSPYNEQFF
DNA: TGTGCCAGTAGTATTAATCCCTACAGTCCCTACAATGAGCAGTTCTTC

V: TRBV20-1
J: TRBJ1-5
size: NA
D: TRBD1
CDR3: CSVLARDSSNQPQHF
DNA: TGCAGTGTTCTTGCGCGGGACAGTAGCAATCAGCCCCAGCATTTT

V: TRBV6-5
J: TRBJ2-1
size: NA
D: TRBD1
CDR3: CASSFFDRGLDNEQFF
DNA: TGTGCCAGCAGTTTTTTTGACAGGGGACTCGACAATGAGCAGTTCTTC

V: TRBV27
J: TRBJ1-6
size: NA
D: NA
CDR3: CASSLQAAHSPLHF
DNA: TGTGCCAGCAGTTTACAGGCCGCGCATTCACCCCTCCACTTT

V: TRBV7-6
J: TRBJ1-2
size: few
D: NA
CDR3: CASSLGVGEGYTF
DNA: TGTGCCAGCAGCTTGGGGGTAGGGGAAGGCTACACCTTC

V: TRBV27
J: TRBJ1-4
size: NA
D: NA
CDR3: CASSYVAGATNEKLFF
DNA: TGTGCCAGCAGTTACGTGGCAGGGGCAACTAATGAAAAACTGTTTTTT

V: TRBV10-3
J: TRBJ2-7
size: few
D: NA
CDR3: CAISAGASYEQYF
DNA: TGTGCCATCAGTGCAGGGGCAAGCTACGAGCAGTACTTC

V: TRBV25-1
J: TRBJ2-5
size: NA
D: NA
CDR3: CASSEYRAQETQYF
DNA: TGTGCCAGCAGTGAATACAGGGCCCAAGAGACCCAGTACTTC

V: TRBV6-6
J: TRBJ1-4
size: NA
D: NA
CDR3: CASSYYYDEKLFF
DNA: TGTGCCAGCAGTTACTACTATGACGAAAAACTGTTTTTT

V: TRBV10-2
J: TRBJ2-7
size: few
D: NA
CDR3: CASSERGLYEQYF
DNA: TGCGCCAGCAGTGAGAGGGGTCTCTACGAGCAGTACTTC

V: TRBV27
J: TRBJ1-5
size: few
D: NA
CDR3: CASSFVPRGGQPQHF
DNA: TGTGCCAGCAGTTTTGTCCCCAGGGGAGGTCAGCCCCAGCATTTT

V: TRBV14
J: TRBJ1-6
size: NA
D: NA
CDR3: CASSHDRREIPLHF
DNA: TGTGCCAGCAGCCATGATAGGAGGGAAATACCCCTCCACTTT

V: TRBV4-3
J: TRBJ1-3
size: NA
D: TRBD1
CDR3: CASSQDIRGQGPFRYGNTIYF
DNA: TGCGCCAGCAGCCAAGATATTAGAGGACAGGGGCCCTTTCGATATGGAAACACCATATATTTT

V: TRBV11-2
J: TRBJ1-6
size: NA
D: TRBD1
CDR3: CASKGQINSPLHF
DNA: TGTGCCAGCAAGGGACAGATTAATTCACCCCTCCACTTT

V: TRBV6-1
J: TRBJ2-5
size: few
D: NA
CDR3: CASTPGTFQETQYF
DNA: TGTGCCAGCACCCCCGGGACGTTCCAAGAGACCCAGTACTTC

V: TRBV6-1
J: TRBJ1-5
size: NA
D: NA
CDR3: CASNWNRASNQPQHF
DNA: TGTGCCAGCAATTGGAACAGGGCTAGCAATCAGCCCCAGCATTTT

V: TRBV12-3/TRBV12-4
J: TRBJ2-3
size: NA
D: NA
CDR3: CASRTGTTSTDTQYF
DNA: TGTGCCAGCAGGACCGGGACAACTAGCACAGATACGCAGTATTTT

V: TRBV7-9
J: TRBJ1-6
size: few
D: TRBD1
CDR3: CASSLWTGRAYNSPLHF
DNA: TGTGCCAGCAGCTTATGGACAGGGCGCGCTTATAATTCACCCCTCCACTTT

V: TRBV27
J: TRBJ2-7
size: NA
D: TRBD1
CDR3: CASSRDRGYEQYF
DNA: TGTGCCAGCTCCCGGGACAGGGGTTACGAGCAGTACTTC

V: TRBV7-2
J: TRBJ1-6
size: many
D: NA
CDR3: CASIPSFSTTNSPLHF
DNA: TGTGCCAGCATCCCCTCCTTTTCGACAACCAATTCACCCCTCCACTTT

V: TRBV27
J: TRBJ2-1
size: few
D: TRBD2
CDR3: CASQAGGIASQFF
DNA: TGTGCCAGCCAAGCGGGGGGAATTGCATCGCAGTTCTTC

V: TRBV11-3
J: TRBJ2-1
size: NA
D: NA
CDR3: CASSLELNYNEQFF
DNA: TGTGCCAGCAGCTTAGAACTCAACTACAATGAGCAGTTCTTC

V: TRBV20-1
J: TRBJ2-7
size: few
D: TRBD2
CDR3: CSARPGIAGDIYEQYF
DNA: TGCAGTGCTAGGCCCGGGATAGCGGGGGACATCTACGAGCAGTACTTC

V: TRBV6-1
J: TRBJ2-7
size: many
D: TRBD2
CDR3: CATSFIPGLEGEQYF
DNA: TGTGCCACCTCTTTTATACCAGGACTAGAGGGCGAGCAGTACTTC

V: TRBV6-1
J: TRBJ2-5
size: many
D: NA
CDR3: CASGPRGFETQYF
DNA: TGTGCCAGTGGCCCCCGGGGATTTGAGACCCAGTACTTC

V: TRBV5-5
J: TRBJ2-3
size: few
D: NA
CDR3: CASSLYEVDTQYF
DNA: TGTGCCAGCAGTCTATACGAGGTAGATACGCAGTATTTT

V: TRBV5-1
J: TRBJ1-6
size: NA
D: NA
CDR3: CASTADGADNSPLHF
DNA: TGCGCCAGCACCGCGGACGGGGCCGATAATTCACCCCTCCACTTT